Listed below are T cell receptor beta chains from one sample, sequenced in a study of OX40 agonist ivuxolimab in advanced cancers. Clones were read by immunoSEQ multiplex PCR, and TCRdb kept only the in-frame ones, dropping some. Of roughly 34,000 clones in the sample, around 90% were seen once. This sample comprised CD4+ or CD8+ T cells sorted from blood, obtained in a trial of the OX40 agonist ivuxolimab. These receptors were obtained from an adult with an advanced solid tumor such as melanoma, head and neck, liver or kidney cancer. Both conserved end residues are part of each CDR3. The order of the fields is J gene, clone size, D gene, V gene, CDR3 protein, CDR3 DNA. A D gene is named only where the DNA matches it firmly. Not every row has a clone size; where given, it reads once, few, many or a size class.

>TRBJ2-7|NA|NA|TRBV6-6
CASSPGGGWSEQYF
TGTGCCAGCAGTCCTGGAGGGGGCTGGTCCGAGCAGTACTTC
>TRBJ2-1|NA|TRBD2|TRBV19
CASSIRTSGRKDNEQFF
TGTGCCAGTAGTATAAGGACTAGCGGGAGGAAGGACAATGAGCAGTTCTTC
>TRBJ2-5|NA|NA|TRBV18
CASSPQGTQETQYF
TGTGCCAGCTCACCACAGGGCACCCAAGAGACCCAGTACTTC
>TRBJ1-3|NA|NA|TRBV30
CAWSLTANSGNTIYF
TGTGCCTGGAGTCTGACAGCAAACTCTGGAAACACCATATATTTT
>TRBJ1-2|NA|NA|TRBV21-1
CASSQGYGYTF
TGTGCCAGCAGCCAGGGGTATGGCTACACCTTC
>TRBJ2-5|NA|NA|TRBV12-5
CARGPTQETQYF
TGTGCTCGCGGTCCTACCCAGGAGACCCAGTACTTC
>TRBJ2-5|once|NA|TRBV30
CAWKGDRTQETQYF
TGTGCCTGGAAGGGCGACAGGACACAAGAGACCCAGTACTTC
>TRBJ1-5|NA|TRBD1|TRBV28
CASSLPGGSGNQPQHF
TGTGCCAGCAGTTTACCAGGGGGGTCGGGCAATCAGCCCCAGCATTTT
>TRBJ1-2|NA|NA|TRBV30
CAWTFGGYGYTF
TGTGCCTGGACCTTTGGGGGCTATGGCTACACCTTC
>TRBJ1-2|NA|NA|TRBV6-5
CASRQGSYGYTF
TGTGCCAGCAGGCAGGGTAGCTATGGCTACACCTTC
>TRBJ2-5|NA|TRBD2|TRBV7-2
CASSLQAGGAETQYF
TGTGCCAGCAGCTTGCAGGCGGGGGGGGCCGAGACCCAGTACTTC
>TRBJ1-3|NA|NA|TRBV6-1
CASSPWGAHGNTIYF
TGTGCCAGCAGTCCTTGGGGGGCGCATGGAAACACCATATATTTT
>TRBJ1-5|NA|NA|TRBV5-6
CASSLRGERWSNQPQHF
TGTGCCAGCAGCTTGCGAGGGGAACGATGGAGCAATCAGCCCCAGCATTTT
>TRBJ2-1|NA|TRBD2|TRBV2
CASSEVSGPTHDEQFF
TGTGCCAGCAGTGAAGTTAGCGGGCCAACCCACGATGAGCAGTTCTTC
>TRBJ1-2|NA|NA|TRBV7-8
CASSFTSDYGYTF
TGTGCCAGCAGCTTTACAAGTGACTATGGCTACACCTTC
>TRBJ2-3|NA|NA|TRBV18
CASSPPRTGTDTQYF
TGTGCCAGCTCACCACCGAGGACGGGCACAGATACGCAGTATTTT
>TRBJ2-3|NA|TRBD2|TRBV11-2
CASSVGLAADTQYF
TGTGCCAGCAGCGTGGGACTAGCCGCAGATACGCAGTATTTT
>TRBJ1-2|NA|TRBD1|TRBV18
CASSLSTGGFDGYTF
TGTGCCAGCTCCCTATCCACAGGGGGCTTCGATGGCTACACCTTC
>TRBJ1-5|NA|NA|TRBV7-2
CASSFRATNQPQHF
TGTGCCAGCAGCTTCAGAGCAACTAATCAGCCCCAGCATTTT
>TRBJ2-2|NA|TRBD1|TRBV27
CASSTIQGINTGELFF
TGTGCCAGCAGTACCATACAGGGGATCAACACCGGGGAGCTGTTTTTT
>TRBJ2-5|NA|TRBD2|TRBV15
CATSRDRLAGTETQYF
TGTGCCACCAGCAGAGACCGACTAGCGGGGACTGAGACCCAGTACTTC
>TRBJ1-1|few|NA|TRBV7-9
CASSLAADTTEAFF
TGTGCCAGCAGCTTAGCTGCAGATACCACTGAAGCTTTCTTT
>TRBJ2-5|NA|NA|TRBV2
CASQGGGETQYF
TGTGCCAGCCAGGGAGGAGGAGAGACCCAGTACTTC
>TRBJ1-2|NA|NA|TRBV28
CASSSPRGYGYTF
TGTGCCAGCAGTTCGCCCCGGGGCTATGGCTACACCTTC
>TRBJ1-5|NA|NA|TRBV6-1
CASSWDSNQPQHF
TGTGCCAGCAGCTGGGACAGCAATCAGCCCCAGCATTTT
>TRBJ2-7|NA|NA|TRBV6-6
CASRTVGSEQYF
TGTGCCAGCAGGACAGTGGGGTCCGAGCAGTACTTC
>TRBJ1-4|NA|TRBD1|TRBV15
CATSRGDSNEKLFF
TGTGCCACCAGCAGAGGGGACAGCAATGAAAAACTGTTTTTT
>TRBJ1-2|NA|NA|TRBV10-2
CASSESGDTLTF
TGCGCCAGCAGTGAGAGCGGGGACACCCTCACCTTC
>TRBJ2-5|NA|NA|TRBV28
CASSSGETQYF
TGTGCCAGCAGTTCGGGAGAGACCCAGTACTTC
>TRBJ1-1|NA|TRBD1|TRBV4-3
CASSQERETGDYPTEAFF
TGCGCCAGCAGCCAAGAACGAGAGACAGGGGACTACCCCACTGAAGCTTTCTTT
>TRBJ1-6|NA|NA|TRBV7-2
CASSQGGSSYNSPLHF
TGTGCCAGCAGTCAAGGGGGGAGCTCCTATAATTCACCCCTCCACTTT
>TRBJ2-2|NA|NA|TRBV14
CASSQDTQGGLRDTGELFF
TGTGCCAGCAGCCAAGACACCCAGGGGGGGCTACGCGACACCGGGGAGCTGTTTTTT
>TRBJ2-3|NA|TRBD2|TRBV6-1
CASSVPSGAEGTQYF
TGTGCCAGCAGTGTTCCGAGCGGGGCCGAAGGTACGCAGTATTTT
>TRBJ1-2|few|NA|TRBV9
CASSGPGPYYGYTF
TGTGCCAGCAGCGGACCGGGGCCCTACTATGGCTACACCTTC
>TRBJ2-2|NA|NA|TRBV5-4
CASSKTQGGNTGELFF
TGTGCCAGCAGCAAGACACAGGGAGGGAACACCGGGGAGCTGTTTTTT
>TRBJ2-5|NA|TRBD2|TRBV11-2
CASSGVASGSYQETQYF
TGTGCCAGCAGCGGGGTGGCTAGCGGAAGCTACCAAGAGACCCAGTACTTC
>TRBJ2-1|NA|NA|TRBV30
CAWSVSTGDEQFF
TGTGCCTGGAGTGTATCGACGGGCGATGAGCAGTTCTTC
>TRBJ1-1|NA|NA|TRBV2
CASSRQNTEAFF
TGTGCCAGCAGTCGACAGAACACTGAAGCTTTCTTT
>TRBJ1-2|NA|NA|TRBV5-1
CASSSLTGPSSNYGYTF
TGCGCCAGCAGCTCTTTAACAGGCCCTTCAAGTAACTATGGCTACACCTTC
>TRBJ2-5|NA|NA|TRBV2
CASSEDSRTQYF
TGTGCCAGCAGTGAAGATTCAAGGACCCAGTACTTC
>TRBJ2-5|NA|NA|TRBV5-1
CASSGIRGSGKTQYF
TGCGCCAGCAGCGGGATTCGGGGGAGCGGAAAGACCCAGTACTTC
>TRBJ1-4|NA|NA|TRBV5-6
CASSLGTANFATNEKLFF
TGTGCCAGCAGCTTGGGGACAGCCAACTTCGCAACTAATGAAAAACTGTTTTTT
>TRBJ1-5|NA|NA|TRBV2
CASTWGDPQPQHF
TGTGCCAGCACCTGGGGAGACCCTCAGCCCCAGCATTTT
>TRBJ2-1|NA|TRBD2|TRBV7-2
CASSLGGSSGYNEQFF
TGTGCCAGCAGCTTAGGGGGGTCTAGCGGCTACAATGAGCAGTTCTTC
>TRBJ1-4|NA|TRBD1|TRBV6-1
CASSDRQGGVVTNEKLFF
TGTGCCAGCAGTGACCGACAGGGAGGGGTAGTAACTAATGAAAAACTGTTTTTT
>TRBJ2-5|NA|NA|TRBV30
CAWGSGETQYF
TGTGCCTGGGGTTCTGGGGAGACCCAGTACTTC
>TRBJ1-1|few|NA|TRBV7-2
CASSFDRWNTEAFF
TGTGCCAGCAGCTTTGACAGATGGAACACTGAAGCTTTCTTT
>TRBJ1-1|NA|NA|TRBV28
CASRPSLETTEAFF
TGTGCCAGCAGACCCTCATTGGAGACCACTGAAGCTTTCTTT
>TRBJ1-4|NA|NA|TRBV4-1
CASSQAKEIANEKLFF
TGCGCCAGCAGCCAAGCCAAGGAGATAGCTAATGAAAAACTGTTTTTT
>TRBJ2-2|NA|NA|TRBV7-3
CASSLTAGSHHGELFF
TGTGCCAGCAGCTTAACCGCCGGGTCCCATCACGGGGAGCTGTTTTTT
>TRBJ2-5|NA|TRBD1|TRBV6-6
CASKDREETQYF
TGTGCCAGCAAGGACAGGGAGGAGACCCAGTACTTC
>TRBJ2-7|NA|NA|TRBV27
CASSLARSSYEQYF
TGTGCCAGCAGTTTGGCCAGGAGCTCCTACGAGCAGTACTTC
>TRBJ1-1|NA|NA|TRBV5-1
CASSLQGNTEAFF
TGCGCCAGCAGCTTACAGGGGAACACTGAAGCTTTCTTT
>TRBJ2-7|NA|TRBD1|TRBV19
CASSNQGAYEQYF
TGTGCCAGTAGTAACCAGGGGGCCTACGAGCAGTACTTC
>TRBJ2-3|NA|TRBD2|TRBV9
CASSDSGTTDTQYF
TGTGCCAGCAGCGATAGCGGGACCACAGATACGCAGTATTTT